Following are 4 T cell receptor beta chains from one sample sequenced in a study of T cell responses to AZD1222 COVID-19 vaccine. Only in-frame clones appear in the TCRdb table, and some are missing; sequencing was by immunoSEQ multiplex PCR. This sample has 100,000 to 150,000 clones, with approximately 91% found just once. Sequences were derived from peripheral blood, sampled 28 days after the second AZD1222 dose. The receptors were sampled from an adult who received the AZD1222 COVID-19 vaccine.

This chain joins TRBV5-5 and TRBJ2-1; perhaps TRBD2 as D (6 bases). The CDR3 extends over 15 amino acids. Per the germline V gene, CDR1 is SGHKS and CDR2 is YYEKEE (reference sequence). Trimming took 2 bases from V and 6 from J, leaving 15 bases between them. The CDR3 nucleotides read TGTGCCAGCAGCTTTGGTCCGGGAGCCACCAATGAGCAGTTCTTC. Protein sequence: CASSFGPGATNEQFF.

Written as DNA, the CDR3 is TGTGCCAGCAGCTTAGTGACGAACACTGAAGCTTTCTTT. Amino acid sequence: CASSLVTNTEAFF. The chain uses TRBV11-3 and TRBJ1-1; D gene uncertain. Germline V gene lookup returns CDR1 SGHNT and CDR2 YENEEA. The ends were cut back, 1 base at V and 1 base at J, with 4 bases in the middle. CDR3 size: 13 residues.

The chain joins TRBV4-1 to TRBJ1-2; D not resolved. Between the trimmed V and J ends, which lost 0 bases and 9 bases, there was a span of 23 bases. Germline CDR1 and CDR2: MGHRA and YSYEKL. This CDR3 has 17 residues. CDR3 in amino acids: CASSQEEGSVWKRSYTF. The CDR3 DNA reads as TGCGCCAGCAGCCAAGAAGAGGGATCCGTGTGGAAAAGGAGCTACACCTTC.

This chain joins TRBV4-3 and TRBJ1-4; D gene uncertain. Trimming removed 1 base from V and 5 bases from J, with 14 bases in between. Germline CDR1 and CDR2: LGHNA and YSLEER. The CDR3 runs 16 residues. The CDR3 loop reads CASSQGGPVPNEKLFF. In DNA, the CDR3 is TGCGCCAGCAGCCAAGGCGGGCCCGTACCCAATGAAAAACTGTTTTTT.